The source of this TCR beta chain is a study of blood T cell repertoires in COVID-19. On the study more broadly: Italy, Spain and the United States were the sources of the convalescent and acute COVID-19 samples. Sources were T cells, B-cell-depleted T cells, or PBMCs; the material itself was cDNA or gDNA.

Original methodology: Nucleated cell number was recorded as an estimate derived from reference gene primer amplification. Repertoires were generated with immunoSEQ multiplex PCR, while TCRdb's copy carries only in-frame clones and drops some. Clonal size and the V and J genes are those of that table, whereas D and trimming came from the DNA. The sample yields around 240,000 clones, roughly 81% seen once. The CDR3 totals 15 residues. Germline assignment: CDR1 MNHEY and CDR2 SVGEGT. The junction had 9 bases not matched to a gene; V was cut back by 5 bases and J by 6 bases. The sequenced sample consisted of peripheral blood. The TCR was taken from a middle-aged man with acute or convalescent COVID-19. V gene TRBV6-2 or TRBV6-3 combines with J gene TRBJ1-5; 8 nucleotides match TRBD1. CDR3 bases: TGTGCCAGCAGTCCATCAGGGGGCTCAGGTCAGCCCCAGCATTTT. It is translated as CASSPSGGSGQPQHF.